The rows below give T cell receptor beta chains drawn from one sample of a study of a mutant IDH1 vaccine in newly diagnosed glioma. The data were produced by immunoSEQ multiplex PCR, yet TCRdb's version contains in-frame clones alone and is incomplete. In the table there are some 52,000 clones, about 91% of which are singletons. The antigens of these receptors remain unknown. The specimen was PBMCs, collected from a glioma patient whose treatment included an IDH1 peptide vaccine. The source is a man between 50 and 59 years old with glioma. The CDR3 runs from the conserved cysteine through the conserved F or W. Clone size is given for some rows only: seen once, a few or many times, or a class if the clone is expanded.

TRBV6-5,TRBJ1-2,14,NA,CASIDPGGVYGYTF
TRBV5-5,TRBJ2-3,16,NA,CASSRRTGGWTDTQYF
TRBV7-2,TRBJ2-6,16,NA,CASSPRPRTGANVLTF
TRBV7-2,TRBJ1-4,15,NA,CASSLSQGGGEKLFF
TRBV11-1,TRBJ2-2,15,NA,CASSLDQLNTGELFF
TRBV27,TRBJ1-5,14,once,CASRGTGITQPQHF
TRBV6-1,TRBJ2-7,15,NA,CASSEWREVSYEQYF
TRBV5-1,TRBJ1-5,15,NA,CASSITGTPNQPQHF
TRBV5-1,TRBJ2-6,17,once,CASTVSHRGRRANVLTF
TRBV27,TRBJ2-7,15,NA,CASSFKGAVDYEQYF
TRBV19,TRBJ1-2,13,NA,CASRIRNNYGYTF
TRBV2,TRBJ2-7,15,once,CASSEGQGASYEQYF
TRBV5-1,TRBJ2-7,14,NA,CASSFAQSSYEQYF
TRBV6-6,TRBJ2-1,15,once,CASSYGRTSGNEQFF
TRBV6-5,TRBJ1-1,15,NA,CASRPRNTKNTEAFF
TRBV19,TRBJ1-3,14,NA,CASRGTFSGNTIYF
TRBV5-4,TRBJ2-7,17,once,CASSLGASGGVSYEQYF
TRBV19,TRBJ1-2,14,NA,CASSTPGQGHGYTF
TRBV11-2,TRBJ1-5,14,once,CASSSGFVNQPQHF
TRBV5-1,TRBJ2-7,14,NA,CASSFVDRSYEQYF
TRBV5-1,TRBJ2-4,13,few,CASSPSKGNIQYF
TRBV2,TRBJ2-5,13,NA,CASKVGSGETQYF
TRBV7-2,TRBJ2-3,13,NA,CASSPTRGDTQYF
TRBV7-2,TRBJ2-1,15,NA,CASSLTGGSYNEQFF
TRBV27,TRBJ1-5,13,NA,CASRTYSNQPQHF
TRBV4-3,TRBJ2-7,15,few,CASSQLYGQSYEQYF
TRBV2,TRBJ1-6,13,NA,CASSPEENSPLHF
TRBV27,TRBJ2-2,15,NA,CASSLTGEGPGELFF
TRBV13,TRBJ1-6,15,NA,CASSFGQVRSSPLHF
TRBV9,TRBJ2-5,15,NA,CASSVLAGAYETQYF
TRBV7-3,TRBJ2-2,16,NA,CASSQYKVTDTGELFF
TRBV28,TRBJ1-4,14,NA,CATLLGTTNEKLFF
TRBV7-9,TRBJ2-3,15,NA,CASSSTGGAGDTQYF
TRBV6-1,TRBJ1-2,15,NA,CASSEAEQVHYGYTF
TRBV7-2,TRBJ1-1,14,NA,CASSNRGMNTEAFF
TRBV13,TRBJ2-1,13,NA,CASSFHRTGDRFF
TRBV30,TRBJ2-4,14,NA,CAWSFSMAKNIQYF
TRBV12-5,TRBJ2-7,14,NA,CASGLDRGYYEQYF
TRBV7-9,TRBJ1-5,14,once,CASSLAQGNQPQHF
TRBV6-9,TRBJ2-5,16,NA,CASSYPGLAAGETQYF
TRBV7-9,TRBJ2-1,15,NA,CASSPKLREGNEQFF
TRBV2,TRBJ1-2,14,once,CASRGDRSSYGYTF
TRBV2,TRBJ2-3,14,NA,CAPHDRGVPDTQYF
TRBV2,TRBJ1-2,12,NA,CASSDRGYGYTF
TRBV5-1,TRBJ1-1,13,NA,CASSRVGGTEAFF
TRBV9,TRBJ2-5,15,NA,CASSVDATAKQTQYF
TRBV9,TRBJ2-3,16,NA,CASSSLAGWGTDTQYF
TRBV5-6,TRBJ1-4,15,NA,CASSLEVHDNEKLFF
TRBV13,TRBJ2-7,16,NA,CASFLLGGSEGYEQYF